This T cell receptor (beta chain) was recorded in a study of cytomegalovirus exposure and HLA in healthy donors. V was clipped by 8 bases and J by 0 bases, with 10 bases between them. CDR3 length: 13 residues. The V gene's germline CDR1 is MNHGY and CDR2 SVAAGI. A multiplex PCR was run with 60 Vbeta primers and 13 Jbeta primers. Measured with immunoSEQ multiplex PCR; TCRdb has only the in-frame clones, and not every one. The sample lists approximately 160,000 clones; more than 60% were seen once. V gene TRBV6-9 combines with J gene TRBJ1-2; D is uncertain. The sample was PBMCs. The TCR comes from a woman aged 40 to 49 in good health and CMV-seropositive. The CDR3 sequence is CASRGKANYGYTF. In DNA, the CDR3 is TGTGCCAGCCGCGGAAAAGCTAACTATGGCTACACCTTC.